Shown below are 31 T cell receptor beta chains from a single sample sequenced in a study of cytomegalovirus exposure and HLA in healthy donors listed by TCRdb under 2017. To prepare the library, the immunoSEQ multiplex PCR assay was applied. The multiplex PCR relied on a mix of 60 forward primers for TCR Vbeta segments and 13 reverse primers for TCR Jbeta segments. Sourced from immuneACCESS, this table was stored by TCRdb with only in-frame sequences that have V and J called. A share of the clones is absent; for the studies checked, an unresolved V gene accounts for under half, and the remainder has no known explanation. This sample gives 200,000 to 250,000 clones in total; around 83% of them show up just once. The top ten hold around 1.5% of the sample. Source material: PBMCs. These receptors all stem from a girl aged 5-17 years in good health and CMV-seronegative.

The rearrangement links TRBV7-9 to TRBJ2-2; 9 positions match TRBD1. The junction had 11 bases not matched to a gene; V was cut back by 6 bases and J by 6 bases. The germline V gene encodes CDR1 SEHNR and CDR2 FQNEAQ (reference sequence). This CDR3 spans 16 amino acids. The CDR3 DNA sequence: TGTGCCAGCAGTTGGGGGACAGGGATATTTCCCGGGGAGCTGTTTTTT. This translates into CASSWGTGIFPGELFF.

The chain recombines TRBV30 with TRBJ1-1; tentative D call: TRBD1 (6 bases). Germline CDR1 GTSNPN, CDR2 SVGIG (reference sequence). Trimming removed 1 base at V and 6 bases at J, with 15 bases between. The CDR3 totals 14 residues. The CDR3, as DNA: TGTGCCTGGAGTGAATTTTCAGGGGCAGCTGAAGCTTTCTTT. Its protein is CAWSEFSGAAEAFF.

The V gene is TRBV11-2, the J gene TRBJ2-1; 9 bases line up with TRBD1. Trimming took 7 bases from V and 6 from J; bases not matched to a gene: 4. Germline CDR1 and CDR2: SGHAT and FQNNGV. The CDR3 runs to 13 residues. The CDR3 protein is CASTQTGGNEQFF. The CDR3 DNA reads TGTGCCAGCACTCAGACAGGGGGCAATGAGCAGTTCTTC.

This clone was observed a handful of times. The V gene is TRBV2, the J gene TRBJ1-1; D call uncertain. Trimming stripped 7 bases from V and 1 base from J, with 10 bases between. This CDR3 comprises 13 residues. Germline V gives CDR1 SNHLY, CDR2 FYNNEI. For the CDR3, the DNA is TGTGCCAGCACCTGGACTGAGAACACTGAAGCTTTCTTT. Protein product: CASTWTENTEAFF. Supplemented by reference TRBV2 and TRBJ1-1, the full variable domain reads EPEVTQTPSHQVTQMGQEVILRCVPISNHLYFYWYRQILGQKVEFLVSFYNNEISEKSEIFDDQFSVERPDGSNFTLKIRSTKLEDSAMYFCASTWTENTEAFFGQGTRLTVV.

The chain combines TRBV7-2 with TRBJ1-1; D call uncertain. V was cut by 5 bases and J by 1 base, with 14 bases left in between. The germline gives CDR1 SGHTA, CDR2 FQGNSA. The CDR3 is 15 residues long. CDR3 in amino acids: CASSPTAGRNTEAFF. The CDR3 DNA reads TGTGCCAGCAGCCCGACGGCGGGTCGGAACACTGAAGCTTTCTTT.

The chain links TRBV30 to TRBJ2-1, with 9 bases that match TRBD2. This CDR3 comprises 13 residues. The germline V gene has CDR1 GTSNPN and CDR2 SVGIG (reference sequence). CDR3 sequence (DNA): TGTGCTTATAGCGGGGGTTCCTACAATGAGCAGTTCTTC. Its protein is CAYSGGSYNEQFF.

The chain recombines TRBV5-1 with TRBJ2-2, with D possibly being TRBD2 (5 bases). The CDR3 consists of 15 residues. Trimming removed 0 bases from V and 1 base from J, with 7 bases in between. The germline gives CDR1 SGHRS, CDR2 YFSETQ. The CDR3: CASSLGGLNTGELFF. CDR3 bases: TGCGCCAGCAGCTTGGGCGGGCTGAACACCGGGGAGCTGTTTTTT.

In its sample, this clone was seen a few times. The chain is built from TRBV5-1 and TRBJ2-7; 11 positions agree with TRBD2. CDR1 and CDR2 from the germline V gene are SGHRS and YFSETQ. The CDR3 runs 15 residues. Germline trimming cut 0 bases from V and 6 bases from J; bases unmatched to any gene: 5. As DNA, the CDR3 is TGCGCCAGCAGCTTGGGGCTAGCGGGAGGATCCGAGCAGTACTTC. Translating gives CASSLGLAGGSEQYF.

The chain couples TRBV6-5 to TRBJ1-5, with D hard to call. The CDR3 runs to 13 residues. V was pared by 8 bases and J by 6 bases, with 14 bases between. Germline lookup yields CDR1 MNHEY and CDR2 SVGAGI. This CDR3 reads CASASTGVQPQHF. CDR3 DNA: TGTGCCAGCGCATCCACGGGTGTTCAGCCCCAGCATTTT.

The chain carries TRBV4-1 and TRBJ1-5; 8 bases align to TRBD1. The CDR3 extends over 16 amino acids. V trimming: 1 base; J trimming: 6 bases; junction bases outside the gene matches: 8. CDR1 is MGHRA and CDR2 is YSYEKL in the germline V gene. In DNA, the CDR3 is TGCGCCAGCAGCCAAGGAGACAGGGGTCGGCGTCAGCCCCAGCATTTT. Amino acid sequence: CASSQGDRGRRQPQHF.

With regard to this clone: The junction and the germline gene differ at one end; a read error may be behind it. CDR3 residues: CASSLTSGTQFLDF. CDR3 coding DNA: TGCGCCAGCAGCTTGACTAGCGGGACCCAGTTTTTGGACTTC. The V and J genes are TRBV5-1 and TRBJ2-7, with 10 bases aligning to TRBD2. CDR3 size: 14 residues. Germline V gene data show CDR1 as SGHRS and CDR2 as YFSETQ.

This chain joins TRBV27 and TRBJ2-7; D uncertain. With 5 bases removed from V and 0 bases from J, the gap between germline ends came to 11 bases. This CDR3 region has 14 residues. From germline, CDR1 is MNHEY and CDR2 SMNVEV (reference sequence). CDR3 in DNA: TGTGCCAGCAGTGATAGCTTGAGCTCCTACGAGCAGTACTTC. This encodes CASSDSLSSYEQYF.

V and J are TRBV5-1 and TRBJ2-7; D gene ambiguous. The CDR3 loop spans 14 amino acids. Per germline, CDR1 SGHRS and CDR2 YFSETQ. V lost 4 bases, J lost 2 bases, and 13 bases lay in between. The CDR3 here is CASSIESSPYEQYF. CDR3 sequence (DNA): TGCGCCAGCAGCATAGAATCGAGTCCCTACGAGCAGTACTTC.

Concerning this clone: Distinct nucleotide sequences in the sample also encode this CDR3. The gene calls are TRBV18 and TRBJ1-1, with D possibly being TRBD1 (5 bases). V was cut by 2 bases and J by 3 bases, with 10 bases left in between. Looked up from germline, CDR1 is KGHSH and CDR2 is LQKENI. CDR3 length: 14 amino acids. The CDR3 region is CASSPLTGDTEAFF. CDR3 bases: TGTGCCAGCTCACCATTAACAGGAGACACTGAAGCTTTCTTT.

The chain uses TRBV6-6 and TRBJ1-5; a possible D gene is TRBD1 (5 bases). Per germline, CDR1 MNHNY and CDR2 SVGAGI (reference sequence). The CDR3 is 15 residues long. The V end was cut by 4 bases, the J end by 9 bases, with 19 bases between. CDR3 nucleotide sequence: TGTGCCAGCAGTTTAACCGGGACGCCGGGAGCGCCCCAGCATTTT. It specifies CASSLTGTPGAPQHF.

This chain connects TRBV7-2 to TRBJ2-1; 12 bases line up with TRBD2. Germline V gene sequence: CDR1 SGHTA, CDR2 FQGNSA. V shed 7 bases and J 7 bases; nucleotides not matched to a gene: 8. CDR3 size: 15 residues. CDR3: CASTRTSGAFNEQFF. CDR3 DNA sequence: TGTGCCAGCACGAGGACTAGCGGGGCCTTTAATGAGCAGTTCTTC.

This chain joins TRBV9 and TRBJ1-1; D may be TRBD1 (6 bases). The germline V gene has CDR1 SGDLS and CDR2 YYNGEE. This CDR3 contains 18 residues. V shed 0 bases and J shed 0 bases, with 18 bases lying between them. The CDR3 protein is CASSVDGTQNVMNTEAFF. CDR3 DNA: TGTGCCAGCAGCGTAGACGGGACACAGAACGTCATGAACACTGAAGCTTTCTTT.

This rearrangement joins TRBV6-5 to TRBJ2-5, with 10 bases lining up with TRBD2. The ends lost 4 bases at V and 5 bases at J; junction bases unmatched: 10. This CDR3 spans 16 amino acids. Germline CDR1 MNHEY, CDR2 SVGAGI. CDR3 amino acids: CASSSSGGASLETQYF. CDR3 nucleotide sequence: TGTGCCAGCAGTTCAAGCGGGGGGGCTTCCTTGGAGACCCAGTACTTC.

This chain links TRBV5-8 with TRBJ2-1; 7 bases align to TRBD2. This CDR3 spans 16 amino acids. Germline loops: CDR1 SGHTS, CDR2 YDEGEE. J was trimmed by 0 bases and V by 2 bases; bases with no gene match: 5. The CDR3 DNA reads TGTGCCAGCAGCTTTTCTCGCGGGAGCTCCTACAATGAGCAGTTCTTC. Translation gives CASSFSRGSSYNEQFF.

The V and J genes are TRBV5-6 and TRBJ2-2, with 9 bases that match TRBD2. The J segment lost 5 bases and the V segment lost 2 bases, leaving 7 bases of the junction unmatched. In germline, CDR1 is SGHDT, CDR2 YYEEEE. The CDR3 loop spans 16 amino acids. DNA of the CDR3: TGTGCCAGCAGCTTTGTCGGCGGGAGGGCGACCGGGGAGCTGTTTTTT. Translation: CASSFVGGRATGELFF.

This chain connects TRBV18 to TRBJ1-1; D is unresolved. Germline V gene sequence: CDR1 KGHSH, CDR2 LQKENI. CDR3 length equals 12 residues. The germline V and J ends were trimmed by 2 bases and 6 bases, with 7 bases remaining between them. CDR3: CASSPNLAEAFF. CDR3 nucleotide sequence: TGTGCCAGCTCACCAAACCTAGCTGAAGCTTTCTTT.

This chain links TRBV6-1 with TRBJ1-5; possibly TRBD1 for D (5 bases). V was pared by 8 bases and J by 4 bases, with 9 bases between. CDR3 length: 12 residues. CDR1 and CDR2 (germline): MNHNS, SASEGT. The CDR3 is CASQGANQPQHF. As DNA, the CDR3 is TGTGCCAGCCAGGGTGCTAATCAGCCCCAGCATTTT.

The chain employs TRBV5-6 and TRBJ2-1; D unresolved. V was pared by 2 bases and J by 5 bases, with 17 bases between. CDR1 SGHDT and CDR2 YYEEEE come from the germline V gene. The CDR3 sequence is 16 residues long. CDR3 in DNA: TGTGCCAGCAGCTTCCTAGGCTACGCTAATGACAATGAGCAGTTCTTC. This codes for CASSFLGYANDNEQFF.

The genes are TRBV6-5 and TRBJ2-2, with 7 bases identical to TRBD1. Germline-derived CDR1 and CDR2 are MNHEY and SVGAGI. V shed 5 bases and J 1 base; nucleotides not matched to a gene: 4. This CDR3 has 15 residues. CDR3 sequence (DNA): TGTGCCAGCAGTCCAGACAGGGAGAACACCGGGGAGCTGTTTTTT. Encoded protein: CASSPDRENTGELFF.

The chain joins TRBV19 to TRBJ1-5; 10 nucleotides align to TRBD1. The CDR3 consists of 20 residues. Germline assignment: CDR1 LNHDA and CDR2 SQIVND (reference sequence). With 0 bases clipped from V and 3 bases from J, the junction kept 14 bases outside the gene matches. CDR3 in DNA: TGTGCCAGTAGTATAGAATGGGTGTCCGACAGGGGGCAGGTCAATCAGCCCCAGCATTTT. Translation: CASSIEWVSDRGQVNQPQHF.

V and J are TRBV19 and TRBJ2-1, with 11 bases identical to TRBD2. The CDR3 totals 18 residues. Unmatched junction bases numbered 5, after V lost 0 bases and J lost 1 base. Germline-derived CDR1 and CDR2 are LNHDA and SQIVND (reference sequence). CDR3 in DNA: TGTGCCAGTAGTATAGATTATAGCGGGAGGGGTTCCTACAATGAGCAGTTCTTC. Translated, it gives CASSIDYSGRGSYNEQFF.

In this sample, this clone turned up a few times. The rearrangement uses TRBV4-2 and TRBJ2-1, with D tentatively TRBD2 (6 bases). The CDR3 is 13 amino acids. Trimming took 0 bases from V and 9 from J, leaving 9 bases between them. Germline loops: CDR1 LGHNA, CDR2 YNFKEQ. The CDR3 nucleotides read TGTGCCAGCAGCCAAGAAGGGCGGGGTGAGCAGTTCTTC. Protein product: CASSQEGRGEQFF.

The chain is built from TRBV7-8 and TRBJ1-5, with 8 nucleotides matching TRBD1. V shed 4 bases and J 1 base; nucleotides not matched to a gene: 9. The CDR3 runs to 17 residues. Germline V gives CDR1 SGHVS, CDR2 FQNEAQ. DNA for the CDR3: TGTGCCAGCAGCTCCGCCTGGACAGGGTCCAGCAATCAGCCCCAGCATTTT. This sequence encodes CASSSAWTGSSNQPQHF.

The chain links TRBV18 to TRBJ2-7, with D hard to call. The CDR3 covers 15 residues. Germline lookup yields CDR1 KGHSH and CDR2 LQKENI. V gave up 3 bases and J gave up 2 bases, with 14 bases separating them. The CDR3 nucleotides are TGTGCCAGCTCACCCTTTGAGGCTAAGGCCTACGAGCAGTACTTC. It yields the protein CASSPFEAKAYEQYF.

This chain links TRBV11-1 with TRBJ1-5; 8 positions match TRBD1. The CDR3 covers 14 residues. Germline V gene sequence: CDR1 SGHAT, CDR2 FQDESV (reference sequence). Trimming took 5 bases from V and 2 from J; bases not matched to a gene: 2. Here the CDR3 reads CASSATGGNQPQHF. Written as DNA, the CDR3 is TGTGCCAGCAGCGCGACAGGGGGCAATCAGCCCCAGCATTTT.

The chain combines TRBV19 with TRBJ2-2; maybe TRBD2 (6 bases). Germline CDR1 and CDR2: LNHDA and SQIVND (reference sequence). Deletions cut 6 bases from V and 6 bases from J, with 14 bases between. The CDR3 totals 14 residues. The DNA for the CDR3 is TGTGCCAGTAGACGGGTAGCGGTCCCCGGGGAGCTGTTTTTT. It yields the protein CASRRVAVPGELFF.